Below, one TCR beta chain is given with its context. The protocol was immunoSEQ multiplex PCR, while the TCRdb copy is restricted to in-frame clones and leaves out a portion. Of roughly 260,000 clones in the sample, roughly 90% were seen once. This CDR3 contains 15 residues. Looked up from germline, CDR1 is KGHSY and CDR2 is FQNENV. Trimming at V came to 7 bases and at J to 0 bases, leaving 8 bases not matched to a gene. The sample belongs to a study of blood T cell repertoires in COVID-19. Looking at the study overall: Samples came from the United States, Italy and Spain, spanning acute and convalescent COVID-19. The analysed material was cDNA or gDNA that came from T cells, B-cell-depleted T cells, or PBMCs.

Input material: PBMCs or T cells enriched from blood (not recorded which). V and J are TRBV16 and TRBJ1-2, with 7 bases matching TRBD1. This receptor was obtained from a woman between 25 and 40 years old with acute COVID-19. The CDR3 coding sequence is TGTGCCAGCACCCAGGGGGGAGCAACTAACTATGGCTACACCTTC. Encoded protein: CASTQGGATNYGYTF.